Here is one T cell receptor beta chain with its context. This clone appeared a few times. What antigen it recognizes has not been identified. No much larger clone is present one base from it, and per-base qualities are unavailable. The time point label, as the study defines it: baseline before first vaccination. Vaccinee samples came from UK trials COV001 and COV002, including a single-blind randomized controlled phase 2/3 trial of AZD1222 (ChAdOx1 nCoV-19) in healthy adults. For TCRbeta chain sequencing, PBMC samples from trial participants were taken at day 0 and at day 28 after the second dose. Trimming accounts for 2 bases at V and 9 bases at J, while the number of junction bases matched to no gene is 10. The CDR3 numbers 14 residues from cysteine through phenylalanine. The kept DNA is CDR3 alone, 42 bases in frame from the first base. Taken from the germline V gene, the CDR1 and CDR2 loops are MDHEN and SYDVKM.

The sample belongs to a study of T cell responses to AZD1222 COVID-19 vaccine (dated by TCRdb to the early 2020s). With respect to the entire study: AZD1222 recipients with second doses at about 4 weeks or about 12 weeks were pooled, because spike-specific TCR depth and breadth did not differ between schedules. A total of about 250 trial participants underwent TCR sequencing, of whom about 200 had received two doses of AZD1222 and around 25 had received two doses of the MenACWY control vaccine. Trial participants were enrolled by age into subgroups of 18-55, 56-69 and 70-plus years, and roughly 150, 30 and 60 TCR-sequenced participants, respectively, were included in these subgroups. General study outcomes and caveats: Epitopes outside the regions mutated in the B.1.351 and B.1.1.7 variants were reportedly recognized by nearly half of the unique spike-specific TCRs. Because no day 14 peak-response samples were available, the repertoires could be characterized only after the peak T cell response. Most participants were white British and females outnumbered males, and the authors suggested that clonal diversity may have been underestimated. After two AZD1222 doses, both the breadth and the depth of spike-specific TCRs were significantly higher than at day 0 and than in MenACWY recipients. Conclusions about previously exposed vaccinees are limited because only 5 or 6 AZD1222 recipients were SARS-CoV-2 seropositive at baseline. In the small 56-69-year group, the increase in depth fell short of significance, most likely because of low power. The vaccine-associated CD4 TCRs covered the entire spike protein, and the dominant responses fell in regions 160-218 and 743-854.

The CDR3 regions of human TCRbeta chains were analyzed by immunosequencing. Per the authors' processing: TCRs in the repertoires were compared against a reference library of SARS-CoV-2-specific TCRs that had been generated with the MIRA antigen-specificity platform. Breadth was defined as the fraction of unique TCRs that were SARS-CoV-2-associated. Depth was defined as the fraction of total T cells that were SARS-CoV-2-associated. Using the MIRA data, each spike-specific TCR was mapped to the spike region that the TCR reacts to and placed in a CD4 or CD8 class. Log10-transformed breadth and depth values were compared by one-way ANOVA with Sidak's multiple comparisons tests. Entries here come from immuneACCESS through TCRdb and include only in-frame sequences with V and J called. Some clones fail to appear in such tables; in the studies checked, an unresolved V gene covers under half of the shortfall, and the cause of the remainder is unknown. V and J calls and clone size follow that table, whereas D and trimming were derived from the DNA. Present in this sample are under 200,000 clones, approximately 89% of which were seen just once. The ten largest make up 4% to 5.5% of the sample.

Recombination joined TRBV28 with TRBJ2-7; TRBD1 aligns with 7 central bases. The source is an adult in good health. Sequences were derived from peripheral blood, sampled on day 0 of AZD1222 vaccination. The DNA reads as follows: TGTGCCAGCAGTTTAAGGGACAGCCTTGGTGGGCAGTACTTC. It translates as CASSLRDSLGGQYF.